The 17 T cell receptor beta chains given below trace back to one sample, sequenced in a study of beta chain features in type 1 diabetes. General observations from the study: Significant though moderate, a shortening of TCRB CDR3s appeared in all four CD4+ subsets of Type 1 diabetes patients.

The antigens these receptors bind are not known. The whole isolated RNA underwent reverse transcription, so sequencing captured expressed TCRB transcripts. The data were produced by immunoSEQ multiplex PCR, yet TCRdb's version contains in-frame clones alone and is incomplete. The sample contains approximately 270,000 clones, 13% to 15% of which appear only once. Sequencing input: naive CD4+ T cells from blood. The source is a young man with type 1 diabetes.

This clone was seen a handful of times. The DNA for the CDR3 is TGTGCCAGCAGTTTCTATGAGCAGTTCTTC. Amino acids: CASSFYEQFF. The chain couples TRBV2 to TRBJ2-1, with no clear D. The V end lost 5 bases, the J end lost 8 bases, and 4 bases lay between the germline ends. Germline values: CDR1 SNHLY, CDR2 FYNNEI. The CDR3 is 10 residues long.

The V call is TRBV5-4, the J call TRBJ2-1, with TRBD2 matching over 8 bases. Trimming took 3 bases from V and 2 from J; bases not matched to a gene: 4. Per germline, CDR1 SGHNT and CDR2 YYREEE (reference sequence). The CDR3 is 15 residues long. The CDR3 spells CASSSGGLTYNEQFF. The DNA of the CDR3 is TGTGCCAGCAGCTCGGGGGGGCTGACCTACAATGAGCAGTTCTTC.

The rearrangement joins TRBV7-2 to TRBJ1-3, with unresolved D. Germline values: CDR1 SGHTA, CDR2 FQGNSA. CDR3 length: 12 amino acids. Trimming cost V 4 bases and J 3 bases, with 4 bases left between them. The CDR3 DNA is TGTGCCAGCAGCTCCTATGGAAACACCATATATTTT. This gives the protein CASSSYGNTIYF.

This clone was counted a few times. The CDR3 spells CASEREATEQFF. CDR3 sequence (DNA): TGTGCCAGCGAGCGGGAGGCTACTGAGCAGTTCTTC. The genes are TRBV25-1 and TRBJ2-1; 9 bases line up with TRBD2. CDR1 MGHDK and CDR2 SYGVNS come from the germline V gene. Trimming took 8 bases from V and 9 from J; bases not matched to a gene: 5. The CDR3 is made up of 12 amino acids.

This clone came up a few times. The sample carries other DNA sequences with the same CDR3. The J gene is TRBJ2-7, the V gene TRBV28, with D tentatively TRBD2 (6 bases). Germline assignment: CDR1 MDHEN and CDR2 SYDVKM. Trimming removed 3 bases at V and 2 bases at J, with 8 bases between. This CDR3 region has 13 residues. In nucleotides, the CDR3 is TGTGCCAGCAGTTTGGGAGGAACCTACGAGCAGTACTTC. Translated: CASSLGGTYEQYF.

The V gene is TRBV10-3, the J gene TRBJ1-3; D call uncertain. Germline CDR1 and CDR2: ENHRY and SYGVKD. V lost 5 bases to trimming and J lost 4 bases, with 12 bases between them. The CDR3 has 14 residues. CDR3 bases: TGTGCCATCAGTTCAGGACTGCCGGGAAACACCATATATTTT. As protein: CAISSGLPGNTIYF.

This chain links TRBV7-9 with TRBJ1-3; D is perhaps TRBD1 (5 bases). This CDR3 has 17 amino acids. Germline lookup yields CDR1 SEHNR and CDR2 FQNEAQ (reference sequence). V gave up 6 bases and J gave up 4 bases, with 22 bases separating them. CDR3 sequence (DNA): TGTGCCAGCAGATCGAAGGGGCCGCCGGGAGAAGGAAACACCATATATTTT. It translates to CASRSKGPPGEGNTIYF.

This clone was seen only a few times. The V call is TRBV5-1, the J call TRBJ2-1; no reliable D call. The V and J ends lost 0 bases and 5 bases respectively, with 9 bases between them. The CDR3 has 14 amino acids. Germline assignment: CDR1 SGHRS and CDR2 YFSETQ. CDR3 DNA sequence: TGCGCCAGCAGCTTGGACAGATCCAACAATGAGCAGTTCTTC. This gives the protein CASSLDRSNNEQFF.

The chain links TRBV5-1 to TRBJ2-1; 7 positions agree with TRBD1. The CDR3 extends over 14 amino acids. The V gene end was trimmed by 3 bases and the J gene end by 6 bases; junction bases not matched to a gene: 6. Germline-derived CDR1 and CDR2 are SGHRS and YFSETQ. The DNA for the CDR3 is TGCGCCAGCAGCTCTCGACAGGGACCCAATGAGCAGTTCTTC. Translating gives CASSSRQGPNEQFF.

V gene TRBV5-1 combines with J gene TRBJ1-4; no clear D. The germline V gene encodes CDR1 SGHRS and CDR2 YFSETQ. The V gene lost 7 bases and the J gene lost 5 bases, with 12 bases spanning the gap. The CDR3 is 13 residues long. DNA for the CDR3: TGCGCCAGCGCGGAGGGCGGGAATGAAAAACTGTTTTTT. Amino acid sequence: CASAEGGNEKLFF.

The chain carries TRBV6-1 and TRBJ1-5; weak D call: TRBD1 (6 bases). The CDR3 extends over 14 amino acids. Trimming stripped 5 bases from V and 3 bases from J, with 11 bases between. Per germline, CDR1 MNHNS and CDR2 SASEGT. DNA for the CDR3: TGTGCCAGCAGTCAGGGGTGGAACAATCAGCCCCAGCATTTT. Protein product: CASSQGWNNQPQHF.

The rearrangement links TRBV28 to TRBJ2-7; tentatively, D is TRBD2 (6 bases). The V gene lost 6 bases and the J gene lost 3 bases, with 18 bases spanning the gap. Per germline, CDR1 MDHEN and CDR2 SYDVKM. This CDR3 spans 15 amino acids. In DNA form, the CDR3 reads TGTGCCAGCAGCCGAACCGGGACTTTCAGCTACGAGCAGTACTTC. It yields the protein CASSRTGTFSYEQYF.

The chain employs TRBV28 and TRBJ2-5; D gene uncertain. Germline V gives CDR1 MDHEN, CDR2 SYDVKM. The CDR3 sequence is 14 residues long. V lost 4 bases to trimming and J lost 6 bases, with 15 bases between them. CDR3 DNA sequence: TGTGCCAGCAGTTCCACCCTTTCCGCGAAGACCCAGTACTTC. The encoded protein is CASSSTLSAKTQYF.

This clone was detected a few times. The chain carries TRBV23-1 and TRBJ2-5; D is possibly TRBD1 (6 bases). TRBV23-1 is labeled an ORF, and its function is uncertain. With 4 bases removed from V and 7 bases from J, the gap between germline ends came to 25 bases. This CDR3 is 17 amino acids long. This CDR3 is CASSRVLQGPVEWTQYF. The CDR3 bases are TGCGCCAGCAGTCGGGTACTACAGGGACCCGTAGAATGGACCCAGTACTTC.

This clone was counted a few times. The V call is TRBV25-1, the J call TRBJ2-1, with 7 bases identical to TRBD1. CDR3 length equals 13 residues. V trimming: 3 bases; J trimming: 8 bases; junction bases outside the gene matches: 4. Germline lookup yields CDR1 MGHDK and CDR2 SYGVNS. The CDR3 loop is CASSDPTGDEQFF. CDR3 nucleotide sequence: TGTGCCAGCAGTGATCCAACAGGGGATGAGCAGTTCTTC.

In its sample, this clone was seen a few times. V usage is TRBV13 and J usage is TRBJ2-5; 10 bases agree with TRBD1. V shed 5 bases, J shed 2 bases, and the junction held 8 bases outside the gene matches. Germline V gives CDR1 PRHDT, CDR2 FYEKMQ (reference sequence). The CDR3 is made up of 16 amino acids. CDR3 nucleotides: TGTGCCAGCAGCCAAGCCCCGGGACAGGGGCAAGAGACCCAGTACTTC. Amino acids: CASSQAPGQGQETQYF.

Of note for this clone: The sample holds other DNA sequences that translate to the same CDR3. The chain recombines TRBV29-1 with TRBJ1-3; D call uncertain. Germline V lookup: CDR1 SQVTM, CDR2 ANQGSEA. The germline V and J ends were trimmed by 7 bases and 1 base, with 8 bases remaining between them. This CDR3 contains 12 residues. CDR3 residues: CSGRGSGNTIYF. CDR3 coding DNA: TGCAGCGGGCGAGGATCTGGAAACACCATATATTTT.